These 10 T cell receptor beta chains came from one sample sequenced in a study of early T cells in non-severe SARS-CoV-2 infection. TCRdb processed the 5' RACE reads anew with MiXCR; each CDR3 protein has one entry. The sample has around 56,000 distinct CDR3 sequences; 13% are singletons. Specimen: whole blood, collected at baseline. The receptor source for this set is an adult who was a healthcare worker with PCR-confirmed SARS-CoV-2 infection or an uninfected control (not recorded which).

This rearrangement joins TRBV5-5 to TRBJ1-1; D uncertain. The V gene's germline CDR1 is SGHKS and CDR2 YYEKEE (reference sequence). V lost 1 base and J 11 bases, leaving 12 bases between the germline ends. This CDR3 region has 12 residues. The CDR3 nucleotides read TGTGCCAGCAGCTTGAATCAGTTACGCGCTTTCTTT. Protein product: CASSLNQLRAFF.

In this sample, this clonotype turned up many times. V and J are TRBV18 and TRBJ1-2, with D uncertain. Trimming pared 6 bases from V and 4 bases from J, leaving 9 bases between. Germline-derived CDR1 and CDR2 are KGHSH and LQKENI. The length of the CDR3 is 12 residues. DNA of the CDR3: TGTGCCAGCTCGCTGATGAGCTATGGCTACACCTTC. It is translated as CASSLMSYGYTF. Drawing the rest from reference TRBV18 and TRBJ1-2, the complete variable domain is NAGVMQNPRHLVRRRGQEARLRCSPMKGHSHVYWYRQLPEEGLKFMVYLQKENIIDESGMPKERFSAEFPKEGPSILRIQQVVRGDSAAYFCASSLMSYGYTFGSGTRLTVV.

This clonotype came up a few times. The CDR3 region has the DNA TGTGCCAGCAGCACTTCTAGCGGGGGGACTGTTACGCAGTATTTT. Protein: CASSTSSGGTVTQYF. The rearrangement links TRBV7-8 to TRBJ2-3, with 11 positions matching TRBD2. V dropped 5 bases and J dropped 8; count of bases not matched to a gene: 9. Germline lookup yields CDR1 SGHVS and CDR2 FQNEAQ. The CDR3 is 15 residues long.

A few counts support this clonotype. This chain uses TRBV28 with TRBJ1-2; D gene unclear. From germline, CDR1 is MDHEN and CDR2 SYDVKM. V was cut by 3 bases and J by 1 base, with 3 bases left in between. The CDR3 extends over 12 amino acids. CDR3 in amino acids: CASSLGNYGYTF. The DNA for the CDR3 is TGTGCCAGCAGTTTGGGTAACTATGGCTACACCTTC.

This clonotype showed up just a few times. The rearrangement links TRBV7-6 to TRBJ2-1; D not resolved. Trimming left V 3 bases short and J 7 bases short, with 10 bases between. The germline CDR1 and CDR2 sequences are SGHVS and FNYEAQ. The CDR3 is 13 residues long. The CDR3 sequence: CASSFGYMNEQFF. CDR3 coding DNA: TGTGCCAGCAGCTTCGGATACATGAATGAGCAGTTCTTC.

This clonotype was counted only a few times. The CDR3 here is CATSGGQGLLSTGELFF. In DNA, the CDR3 is TGTGCCACCAGTGGGGGACAGGGGCTTTTGAGCACCGGGGAGCTGTTTTTT. This rearrangement joins TRBV24-1 to TRBJ2-2, with 10 bases fitting TRBD1. V shed 5 bases and J 4 bases; nucleotides not matched to a gene: 9. Germline V CDR1 and CDR2: KGHDR, SFDVKD. This CDR3 comprises 17 residues.

This clonotype was detected only a few times. The rearrangement links TRBV27 to TRBJ1-2; D gene uncertain. Trimming removed 0 bases from V and 6 bases from J, with 8 bases in between. The CDR3 is made up of 13 amino acids. The V gene's germline CDR1 is MNHEY and CDR2 SMNVEV (reference sequence). CDR3 region: CASSLSGNDGYTF. CDR3 sequence (DNA): TGTGCCAGCAGTTTATCAGGGAATGATGGCTACACCTTC.

The gene calls are TRBV20-1 and TRBJ2-7, with 8 bases aligning to TRBD1. Trimming removed 6 bases from V and 5 bases from J; junction bases left unmatched: 15. This CDR3 has 15 amino acids. Per germline, CDR1 DFQATT and CDR2 SNEGSKA (reference sequence). CDR3 in DNA: TGCAGTGCCAGCTCCATCGACAGGGGAGGCAACGAGCAGTACTTC. Amino acid sequence: CSASSIDRGGNEQYF.

The chain carries TRBV5-1 and TRBJ2-5; 12 bases fit TRBD2. The length of the CDR3 is 15 residues. Trimming at V came to 1 base and at J to 2 bases, leaving 0 bases not matched to a gene. Germline assignment: CDR1 SGHRS and CDR2 YFSETQ. Here the CDR3 reads CASSLLAGGQETQYF. DNA for the CDR3: TGCGCCAGCAGCTTGCTAGCGGGAGGGCAAGAGACCCAGTACTTC. Variable domain in full (rest from reference TRBV5-1 and TRBJ2-5): KAGVTQTPRYLIKTRGQQVTLSCSPISGHRSVSWYQQTPGQGLQFLFEYFSETQRNKGNFPGRFSGRQFSNSRSEMNVSTLELGDSALYLCASSLLAGGQETQYFGPGTRLLVL.

J is TRBJ1-6 and V is TRBV7-9; no definite D call. Per the germline V gene, CDR1 is SEHNR and CDR2 is FQNEAQ (reference sequence). There are 13 residues in the CDR3. Trimming shortened V by 1 base and J by 8 bases, and 6 bases separated the two germline ends. The CDR3 nucleotides read TGTGCCAGCAGCTTAGACGGAGATTCACCCCTCCACTTT. As protein: CASSLDGDSPLHF.